This paragraph reports one T cell receptor (beta chain). The antigen remains unidentified. One entry per CDR3 protein, called by TCRdb with MiXCR from the reads. The table records about 900,000 distinct CDR3 sequences, 25% to 40% of them present only once. This specimen comes from a study of T cell repertoires in cytomegalovirus infection. Points from the study as a whole: CMV-specific TCR beta clonotypes restricted by HLA-C dominated the ex vivo response. Adding up the frequency of public TCR beta families identified people who carried CMV plus the relevant HLA.

The sequence was obtained from a human donor in good health (CMV status not recorded). Some clones in this sample may be carry-over from other donors' samples. The sample was cultured CD8+ T cells from PBMCs, taken from culture after CMV antigen stimulation.

For the CDR3, the DNA is TGTGCCAGCAGCAACACGGGATTCCTTAACTATGGCTACACCTTC. This encodes CASSNTGFLNYGYTF. This chain links TRBV7-8 with TRBJ1-2, with D uncertain. Germline loops: CDR1 SGHVS, CDR2 FQNEAQ. With 5 bases removed from V and 1 base from J, the gap between germline ends came to 14 bases. This CDR3 comprises 15 residues. Variable domain in full (rest from reference TRBV7-8 and TRBJ1-2): GAGVSQSPRYKVAKRGQDVALRCDPISGHVSLFWYQQALGQGPEFLTYFQNEAQLDKSGLPSDRFFAERPEGSVSTLKIQRTQQEDSAVYLCASSNTGFLNYGYTFGSGTRLTVV.